Listed below are T cell receptor beta chains from one sample, sequenced in a study of T cell changes during pregnancy in multiple sclerosis. Clones were sequenced by immunoSEQ multiplex PCR, and TCRdb holds only the in-frame ones, with some missing. The sample has tens of thousands of clones, around 92% seen once. Sample: peripheral blood, taken before pregnancy. The receptors come from a female donor with multiple sclerosis, enrolled in a pregnancy study. CDR3s include the opening cysteine and the closing phenylalanine or tryptophan. A D gene is named only where the DNA matches it firmly. Clone size is not always given. Where it is, it says once, few, many or a class for expanded clones.

v_call	cdr3_length	j_call	clone_size	d_call	cdr3_nt	cdr3_aa
TRBV6-1	15	TRBJ2-7	once	TRBD1	TGTGCCAGCAGGTTTGGGACAGCCGGACCCTACGAGCAGTACTTC	CASRFGTAGPYEQYF
TRBV6-6	13	TRBJ1-1	NA	NA	TGTGCCAGCAGTTACGACAGGAACACTGAAGCTTTCTTT	CASSYDRNTEAFF
TRBV5-4	14	TRBJ1-6	NA	NA	TGTGCCAGCAGCTCTGAGGGCTCACATTCACCCCTCCACTTT	CASSSEGSHSPLHF
TRBV29-1	18	TRBJ1-3	NA	NA	TGCAGCGTTGAAGATTTAGGACAGAAGGGTGGATCTGGAAACACCATATATTTT	CSVEDLGQKGGSGNTIYF
TRBV5-4	20	TRBJ2-4	NA	TRBD1	TGTGCCAGCAGCTTAGGTCCCCCCCAATTACAGGGGTTAGCCAAAAACATTCAGTACTTC	CASSLGPPQLQGLAKNIQYF
TRBV11-1	15	TRBJ2-7	NA	TRBD2	TGTGCCAGCAGCTTAGTGGGGGGGACCTACTACGAGCAGTACTTC	CASSLVGGTYYEQYF
TRBV9	16	TRBJ1-6	NA	TRBD1	TGTGCCAGCAGCGTCACTACGGGGCAGGGGACAGGGACCCTCCACTTT	CASSVTTGQGTGTLHF
TRBV30	15	TRBJ1-5	NA	NA	TGTGCCTGGAGTGTAAGGGGGGGCTGGAATCAGCCCCAGCATTTT	CAWSVRGGWNQPQHF
TRBV6-5	14	TRBJ1-1	NA	NA	TGTGCCAGCAGTTACTTTGGCGGGGCTATGAAAGCTTTCTTT	CASSYFGGAMKAFF
TRBV4-1	16	TRBJ2-2	NA	TRBD2	TGCGCCAGCAGCCAGGGGACTAGACTTAGCTCCGGGGAGCTGTTTTTT	CASSQGTRLSSGELFF
TRBV2	18	TRBJ2-5	NA	TRBD2	TGTGCCAGCAGTGATCGAGGGACTAGCGGGGGGGGGATAAGGACCCAGTACTTC	CASSDRGTSGGGIRTQYF
TRBV6-5	12	TRBJ1-2	NA	NA	TGTGCCAGCAGTTCCACCTTAGATGGCTACACCTTC	CASSSTLDGYTF
TRBV5-5	17	TRBJ2-3	NA	TRBD2	TGTGCCAGCATGGTTTTTTTTGGCGGGGGGGACACAGATACGCAGTATTTT	CASMVFFGGGDTDTQYF
TRBV9	16	TRBJ2-3	NA	TRBD2	TGTGCCAGCAGCGTAGCTGGGGGACTAGCGGCAGATACGCAGTATTTT	CASSVAGGLAADTQYF
TRBV19	12	TRBJ1-6	NA	NA	TGTGCCAGTATGGGAGACGATTCACCCCTCCACTTT	CASMGDDSPLHF
TRBV27	14	TRBJ2-7	NA	TRBD2	TGTGCCAGCGGAGCGGGGGAGGGAGTTTACGAGCAGTACTTC	CASGAGEGVYEQYF
TRBV7-9	14	TRBJ1-4	NA	TRBD1	TGTGCCAGCGGGGGGACAGCTATAGAGGAAAAACTGTTTTTT	CASGGTAIEEKLFF
TRBV9	15	TRBJ1-2	NA	NA	TGTGCCAGCAGCGTAGCAGGGTTTAACGACCATGGCTACACCTTC	CASSVAGFNDHGYTF
TRBV5-1	15	TRBJ1-3	NA	NA	TGCGCCAGCAGCTTGGTCTGGGGGGCTGGAAACACCATATATTTT	CASSLVWGAGNTIYF
TRBV10-1	15	TRBJ2-2	NA	TRBD1	TGCGCCAGCAGCCTCGACAGGGGGAACACCGGGGAGCTGTTTTTT	CASSLDRGNTGELFF